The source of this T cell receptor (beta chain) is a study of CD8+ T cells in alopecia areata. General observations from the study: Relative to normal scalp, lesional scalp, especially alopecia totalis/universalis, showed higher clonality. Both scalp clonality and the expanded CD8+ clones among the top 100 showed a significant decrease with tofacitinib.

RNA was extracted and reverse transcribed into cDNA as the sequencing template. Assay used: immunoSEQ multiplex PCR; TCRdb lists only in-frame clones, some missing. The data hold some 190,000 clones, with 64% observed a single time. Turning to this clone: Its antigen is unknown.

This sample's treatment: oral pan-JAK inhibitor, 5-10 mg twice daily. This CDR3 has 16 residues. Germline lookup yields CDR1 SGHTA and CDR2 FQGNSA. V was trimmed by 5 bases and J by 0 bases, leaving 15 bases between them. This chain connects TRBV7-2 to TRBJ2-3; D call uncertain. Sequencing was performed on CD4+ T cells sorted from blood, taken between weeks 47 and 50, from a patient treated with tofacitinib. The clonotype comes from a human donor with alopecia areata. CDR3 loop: CASSPLSFSSTDTQYF. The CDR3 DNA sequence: TGTGCCAGCAGCCCCCTTAGCTTCTCTAGCACAGATACGCAGTATTTT.